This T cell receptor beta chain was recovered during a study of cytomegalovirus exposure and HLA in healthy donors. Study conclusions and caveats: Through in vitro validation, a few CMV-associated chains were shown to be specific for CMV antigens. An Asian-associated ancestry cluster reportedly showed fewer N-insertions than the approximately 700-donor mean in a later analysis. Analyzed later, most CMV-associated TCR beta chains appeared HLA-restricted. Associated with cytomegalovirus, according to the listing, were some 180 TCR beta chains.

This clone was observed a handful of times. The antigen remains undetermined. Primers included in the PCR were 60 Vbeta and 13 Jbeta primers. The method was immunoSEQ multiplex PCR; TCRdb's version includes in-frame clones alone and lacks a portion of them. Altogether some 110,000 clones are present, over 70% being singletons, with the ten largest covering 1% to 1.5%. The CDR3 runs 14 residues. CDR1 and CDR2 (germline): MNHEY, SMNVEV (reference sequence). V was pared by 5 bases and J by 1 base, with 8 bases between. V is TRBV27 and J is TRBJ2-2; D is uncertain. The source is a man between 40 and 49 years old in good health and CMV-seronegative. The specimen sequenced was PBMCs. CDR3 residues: CASSPSWNTGELFF. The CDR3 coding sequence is TGTGCCAGCAGTCCCTCCTGGAACACCGGGGAGCTGTTTTTT.